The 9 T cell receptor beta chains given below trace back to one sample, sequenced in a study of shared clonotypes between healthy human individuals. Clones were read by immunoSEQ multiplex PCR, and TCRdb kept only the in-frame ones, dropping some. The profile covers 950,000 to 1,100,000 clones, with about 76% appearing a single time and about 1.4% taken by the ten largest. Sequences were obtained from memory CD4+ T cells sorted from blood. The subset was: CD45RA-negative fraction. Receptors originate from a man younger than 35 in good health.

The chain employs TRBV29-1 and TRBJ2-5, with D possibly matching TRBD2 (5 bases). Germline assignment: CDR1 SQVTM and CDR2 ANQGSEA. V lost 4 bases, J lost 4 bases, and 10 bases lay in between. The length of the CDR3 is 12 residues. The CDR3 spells CSVGGLGETQYF. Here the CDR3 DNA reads TGCAGCGTTGGAGGGTTGGGAGAGACCCAGTACTTC.

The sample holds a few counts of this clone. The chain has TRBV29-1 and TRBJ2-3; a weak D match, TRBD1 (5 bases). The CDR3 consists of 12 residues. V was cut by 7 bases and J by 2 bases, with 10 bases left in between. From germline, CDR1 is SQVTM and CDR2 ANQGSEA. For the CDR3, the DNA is TGCAGCGGGACGACAGACACAGATACGCAGTATTTT. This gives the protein CSGTTDTDTQYF.

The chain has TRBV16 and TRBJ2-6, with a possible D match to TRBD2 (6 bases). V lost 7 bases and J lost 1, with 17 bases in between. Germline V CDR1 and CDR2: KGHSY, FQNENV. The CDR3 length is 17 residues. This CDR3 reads CASIAGRLESGANVLTF. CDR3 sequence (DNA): TGTGCCAGCATCGCGGGACGTTTGGAGTCTGGGGCCAACGTCCTGACTTTC. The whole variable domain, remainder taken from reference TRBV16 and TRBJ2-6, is GEEVAQTPKHLVRGEGQKAKLYCAPIKGHSYVFWYQQVLKNEFKFLISFQNENVFDETGMPKERFSAKCLPNSPCSLEIQATKLEDSAVYFCASIAGRLESGANVLTFGAGSRLTVL.

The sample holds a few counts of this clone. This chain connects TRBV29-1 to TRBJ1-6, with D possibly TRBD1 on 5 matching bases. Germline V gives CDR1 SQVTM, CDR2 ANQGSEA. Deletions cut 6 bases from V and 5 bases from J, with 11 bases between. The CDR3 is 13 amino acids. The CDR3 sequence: CSVQTANNSPLHF. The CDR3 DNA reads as TGCAGCGTACAGACAGCGAATAATTCACCCCTCCACTTT.

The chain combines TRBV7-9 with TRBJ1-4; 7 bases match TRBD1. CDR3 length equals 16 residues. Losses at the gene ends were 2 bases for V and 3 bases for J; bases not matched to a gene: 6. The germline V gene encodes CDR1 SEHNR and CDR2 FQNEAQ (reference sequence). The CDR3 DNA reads TGTGCCAGCAGCTTATACGGGACAGCTGCTAATGAAAAACTGTTTTTT. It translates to CASSLYGTAANEKLFF.

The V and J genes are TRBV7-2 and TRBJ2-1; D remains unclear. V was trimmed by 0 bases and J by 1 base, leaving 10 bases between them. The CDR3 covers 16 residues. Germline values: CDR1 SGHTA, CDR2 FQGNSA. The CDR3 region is CASSLAKSGSYNEQFF. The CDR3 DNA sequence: TGTGCCAGCAGCTTAGCGAAGTCTGGGTCCTACAATGAGCAGTTCTTC.

The CDR3 sequence is CASSLADRPYEQYF. The CDR3 DNA follows: TGTGCCAGCAGCTTAGCCGACAGACCCTACGAGCAGTACTTC. The chain is built from TRBV7-2 and TRBJ2-7; D is perhaps TRBD1 (5 bases). Trimming took 0 bases from V and 2 from J, leaving 8 bases between them. Germline CDR1 reads SGHTA; CDR2 reads FQGNSA. This CDR3 is built from 14 residues.

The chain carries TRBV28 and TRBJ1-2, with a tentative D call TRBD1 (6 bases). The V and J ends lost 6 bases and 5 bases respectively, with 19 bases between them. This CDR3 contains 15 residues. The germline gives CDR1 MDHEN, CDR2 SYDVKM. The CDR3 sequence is CASSPPTTGSYGYTF. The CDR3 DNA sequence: TGTGCCAGCAGCCCCCCCACAACAGGGAGTTATGGCTACACCTTC.

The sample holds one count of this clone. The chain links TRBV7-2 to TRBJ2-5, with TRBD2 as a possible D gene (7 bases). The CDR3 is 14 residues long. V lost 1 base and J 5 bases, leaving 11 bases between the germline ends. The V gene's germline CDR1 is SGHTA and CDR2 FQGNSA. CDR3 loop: CASSLEGGYETQYF. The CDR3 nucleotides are TGTGCCAGCAGCTTAGAGGGGGGGTACGAGACCCAGTACTTC. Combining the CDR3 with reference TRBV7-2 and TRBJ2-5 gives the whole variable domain GAGVSQSPSNKVTEKGKDVELRCDPISGHTALYWYRQSLGQGLEFLIYFQGNSAPDKSGLPSDRFSAERTGGSVSTLTIQRTQQEDSAVYLCASSLEGGYETQYFGPGTRLLVL.